This T cell receptor (beta chain) was found in a study of HIV-infected patients and healthy controls. Whole blood was used without fractionation, so all unsorted peripheral T cells were included. Reverse transcription used roughly 450 ng RNA and constant-region primers for alpha and beta. Using multiplexing indices, alpha and beta chain libraries were generated apart by chain-specific third strand synthesis. TCRdb recomputed calls from the 5' RACE reads with MiXCR, one row per CDR3 protein. The table lists approximately 17,000 distinct CDR3 sequences, more than 7.5% of them singletons, with 5.1% in the top ten. The origin of this receptor is an adult in good health. The sequencing sample was made of blood.

The CDR3 reads CASSFDRLNTEAFF. For the CDR3, the DNA is TGTGCCAGCAGCTTTGACAGACTAAACACTGAAGCTTTCTTT. This rearrangement joins TRBV7-9 to TRBJ1-1; D is possibly TRBD1 (5 bases). The germline CDR1 and CDR2 sequences are SEHNR and FQNEAQ (reference sequence). Trimming took 3 bases from V and 2 from J, leaving 10 bases between them. CDR3 size: 14 residues.